The sequence of this T cell receptor (beta chain) was determined in a study of shared clonotypes between healthy human individuals. The CDR3 is made up of 19 amino acids. The germline CDR1 and CDR2 sequences are SGHRS and YFSETQ. V was clipped by 5 bases and J by 3 bases; unmatched bases: 17. Terminally differentiated effector memory CD45RA+ cells were left out of the naive CD8 fraction, which was CD45RO-negative and positively selected for CCR7. Measured with immunoSEQ multiplex PCR; TCRdb has only the in-frame clones, and not every one. The table lists about 650,000 clones, over 95% of them singletons.

The rearrangement joins TRBV5-1 to TRBJ2-7; 13 positions agree with TRBD2. The receptor was isolated from a woman in her thirties in good health. Sequencing was carried out using naive CD8+ T cells sorted from blood. The CDR3 spells CASREGLAGAPLPHYEQYF. As DNA, the CDR3 is TGCGCCAGCAGGGAAGGACTAGCGGGAGCCCCCCTTCCGCACTACGAGCAGTACTTC.